These 20 T cell receptor beta chains came from one sample sequenced in a study of blood T cell repertoires in COVID-19. Profiling relied on immunoSEQ multiplex PCR, and the TCRdb table lists in-frame clones only, not all of them. The sample has 200,000 to 250,000 clones, 82% seen once. The specimen was PBMCs or T cells enriched from blood (not recorded which). The receptors here all came from a woman aged 60 to 75 who had recovered from COVID-19.

This chain connects TRBV29-1 to TRBJ1-1, with TRBD1 identical over 7 bases. V lost 7 bases to trimming and J lost 4 bases; unmatched junction nucleotides: 9. The CDR3 has 13 amino acids. Germline V CDR1 and CDR2: SQVTM, ANQGSEA. The CDR3 spells CSGQTGLGTEAFF. In DNA form, the CDR3 reads TGCAGCGGACAGACAGGGTTGGGCACTGAAGCTTTCTTT.

For the CDR3, the DNA is TGTGCCAGCAGTTTACAAGGATTAGGGGTTGGCACTGAAGCTTTCTTT. Translating it yields CASSLQGLGVGTEAFF. J is TRBJ1-1 and V is TRBV27; possible D gene TRBD1, 5 bases. This CDR3 is built from 16 residues. Trimming stripped 2 bases from V and 4 bases from J, with 17 bases between. CDR1 MNHEY and CDR2 SMNVEV come from the germline V gene (reference sequence).

The J gene is TRBJ1-2, the V gene TRBV5-1, with 11 bases identical to TRBD1. V was clipped by 3 bases and J by 6 bases; unmatched bases: 1. This CDR3 has 13 residues. CDR1 and CDR2 from the germline V gene are SGHRS and YFSETQ. The CDR3 loop reads CASSSGQGDGYTF. CDR3 in DNA: TGCGCCAGCAGCTCGGGACAGGGGGATGGCTACACCTTC.

The chain couples TRBV18 to TRBJ1-6, with D perhaps TRBD1 (5 bases). V was pared by 5 bases and J by 8 bases, with 22 bases between. CDR3 length equals 17 residues. Germline V gene lookup returns CDR1 KGHSH and CDR2 LQKENI. The CDR3 here is CASSMTDSRTGDSPLHF. In DNA form, the CDR3 reads TGTGCCAGCTCAATGACAGACTCCCGAACGGGGGATTCACCCCTCCACTTT.

The chain recombines TRBV6-2 or TRBV6-3 with TRBJ1-2; no clear D. Germline V gene data show CDR1 as MNHEY and CDR2 as SVGEGT. Between the trimmed V and J ends, which lost 5 bases and 4 bases, there was a span of 14 bases. The CDR3 is made up of 14 amino acids. CDR3 protein: CASSNPGAFYGYTF. The CDR3 DNA reads TGTGCCAGCAGTAATCCGGGAGCCTTCTATGGCTACACCTTC.

V usage is TRBV11-2 and J usage is TRBJ2-1; TRBD2 agrees at 12 bases. CDR3 size: 15 residues. Germline V gene lookup returns CDR1 SGHAT and CDR2 FQNNGV. With 5 bases clipped from V and 10 bases from J, the junction kept 9 bases outside the gene matches. The CDR3 DNA reads as TGTGCCAGCAGCCATGGCCGAACTAGCGGGGGGGAGCAGTTCTTC. This translates into CASSHGRTSGGEQFF.

The chain carries TRBV19 and TRBJ2-7; a possible D gene is TRBD2 (6 bases). The germline gives CDR1 LNHDA, CDR2 SQIVND (reference sequence). The CDR3 sequence is 14 residues long. Trimming shortened V by 4 bases and J by 6 bases, and 16 bases separated the two germline ends. DNA for the CDR3: TGTGCCAGTAGTACCTCCGGGACTGGGAGCGAGCAGTACTTC. Its translation: CASSTSGTGSEQYF.

The chain has TRBV7-9 and TRBJ2-7, with 10 bases identical to TRBD2. Germline trimming cut 5 bases from V and 4 bases from J; bases unmatched to any gene: 14. CDR3 length: 17 amino acids. From germline, CDR1 is SEHNR and CDR2 FQNEAQ (reference sequence). As DNA, the CDR3 is TGTGCCAGCAGCGGAGAATTAGCGGGGGGACTACGGTACGAGCAGTACTTC. Protein: CASSGELAGGLRYEQYF.

The chain combines TRBV7-2 with TRBJ2-1; D perhaps matches TRBD2 (7 bases). V gave up 5 bases and J gave up 7 bases, with 24 bases separating them. The CDR3 has 17 amino acids. From germline, CDR1 is SGHTA and CDR2 FQGNSA. CDR3 in DNA: TGTGCCAGCAGCAAACACAACCCCGCGGGGGCAAGGAATGAGCAGTTCTTC. This codes for CASSKHNPAGARNEQFF.

There are a few counts of this clone. This sequence joins TRBV6-5 and TRBJ1-3; D not certain. V lost 2 bases, J lost 2 bases, and 4 bases lay in between. Looked up from germline, CDR1 is MNHEY and CDR2 is SVGAGI. The CDR3 is made up of 13 amino acids. The CDR3 DNA is TGTGCCAGCAGTTACGCGGCTGGAAACACCATATATTTT. It yields the protein CASSYAAGNTIYF.

The chain carries TRBV4-3 and TRBJ1-2; TRBD1 matches 7 bases. Germline V gene lookup returns CDR1 LGHNA and CDR2 YSLEER. CDR3 length: 13 residues. V shed 3 bases, J shed 6 bases, and the junction held 4 bases outside the gene matches. The CDR3: CASSHRQGDGYTF. The DNA of the CDR3 is TGCGCCAGCAGCCATCGACAGGGAGATGGCTACACCTTC.

CDR3 DNA sequence: TGTGCCAGCAACTTAGCGGGGGACACCGGGGAGCTGTTTTTT. Translation: CASNLAGDTGELFF. The chain has TRBV4-2 and TRBJ2-2, with 9 bases identical to TRBD2. The CDR3 is 14 amino acids. The J segment lost 3 bases and the V segment lost 7 bases, leaving 3 bases of the junction unmatched. The V gene's germline CDR1 is LGHNA and CDR2 YNFKEQ.

This chain connects TRBV6-6 to TRBJ2-2; the D gene is possibly TRBD2 (6 bases). V was pared by 7 bases and J by 9 bases, with 9 bases between. This CDR3 has 11 residues. Germline CDR1 is MNHNY and CDR2 is SVGAGI (reference sequence). The CDR3 DNA reads as TGTGCCAGCACCGCGGGGTGGGAGCTGTTTTTT. It encodes CASTAGWELFF.

V gene TRBV7-8 combines with J gene TRBJ2-1; 9 bases map to TRBD2. V was pared by 5 bases and J by 7 bases, with 15 bases of the junction left unmatched. Germline lookup yields CDR1 SGHVS and CDR2 FQNEAQ. The CDR3 spans 17 residues. CDR3 loop: CASSPRVVSGSGNEQFF. The CDR3 DNA sequence: TGTGCCAGCAGCCCGCGGGTTGTTAGCGGGAGTGGTAATGAGCAGTTCTTC.

The chain links TRBV30 to TRBJ1-5; no definite D call. This CDR3 region has 16 residues. The germline CDR1 and CDR2 sequences are GTSNPN and SVGIG (reference sequence). V was cut by 2 bases and J by 0 bases, with 14 bases left in between. The chain's CDR3 is CAWSTYSGDSNQPQHF. The CDR3 bases are TGTGCCTGGAGTACGTACAGCGGGGATAGCAATCAGCCCCAGCATTTT.

The rearrangement links TRBV11-2 to TRBJ1-1; possibly TRBD1 for D (5 bases). This CDR3 has 17 amino acids. With 0 bases removed from V and 1 base from J, the gap between germline ends came to 15 bases. CDR1 and CDR2 (germline): SGHAT, FQNNGV. CDR3 amino acids: CASSLEFLDGGNTEAFF. The CDR3 DNA sequence: TGTGCCAGCAGCTTAGAATTCTTAGACGGGGGGAACACTGAAGCTTTCTTT.

This sequence joins TRBV4-1 and TRBJ2-1; TRBD2 matches 8 bases. With 0 bases clipped from V and 0 bases from J, the junction kept 10 bases outside the gene matches. The CDR3 has 19 amino acids. In germline, CDR1 is MGHRA, CDR2 YSYEKL. CDR3 residues: CASSQEPGRGANSYNEQFF. The CDR3 nucleotides are TGCGCCAGCAGCCAAGAGCCCGGGCGGGGGGCCAACTCCTACAATGAGCAGTTCTTC.

This sequence joins TRBV19 and TRBJ2-2; 10 nucleotides line up with TRBD2. The CDR3 spans 14 residues. Trimming at V came to 6 bases and at J to 5 bases, leaving 3 bases not matched to a gene. Germline V gene lookup returns CDR1 LNHDA and CDR2 SQIVND (reference sequence). The CDR3 reads CASRVAGGTGELFF. The CDR3 DNA follows: TGTGCCAGTAGAGTAGCGGGGGGAACCGGGGAGCTGTTTTTT.

This chain connects TRBV29-1 to TRBJ1-5, with 8 bases that match TRBD1. With 6 bases clipped from V and 6 bases from J, the junction kept 7 bases outside the gene matches. Germline CDR1 is SQVTM and CDR2 is ANQGSEA. The CDR3 contains 13 residues. CDR3 coding DNA: TGCAGCGTCGGACAGGGAGGGACTCAGCCCCAGCATTTT. Its protein product is CSVGQGGTQPQHF.

The chain employs TRBV7-8 and TRBJ2-2, with TRBD2 identical over 7 bases. Trimming took 5 bases from V and 7 from J; bases not matched to a gene: 7. The CDR3 length is 14 residues. The germline V gene encodes CDR1 SGHVS and CDR2 FQNEAQ. This CDR3 is CASSPGLGIGELFF. CDR3 sequence (DNA): TGTGCCAGCAGCCCTGGACTAGGAATCGGGGAGCTGTTTTTT.